This T cell receptor (beta chain) was identified in a study of graft-versus-host responses after intestinal transplantation. Across the whole study: Recipients had multivisceral, liver-intestinal, or isolated intestinal transplants. Each recipient received anti-thymocyte globulin induction, then tacrolimus and steroids for about 3 years.

A word on this clone: What it binds is not known.

TCRdb keeps only in-frame clones here, not all; method: immunoSEQ multiplex PCR. The sample shows some 90,000 clones, around 93% of them seen only once. J lost 8 bases, V lost 4 bases, and 11 bases had no gene match. The CDR3 has 17 residues. The germline V gene has CDR1 SEHNR and CDR2 FQNEAQ (reference sequence). The source of this sequence is a human donor who was the organ donor for an intestinal transplant. This chain joins TRBV7-9 and TRBJ2-1; TRBD2 matches 13 bases. This specimen was unstimulated CD8+ T cells sorted from spleen or lymph node cells, taken before transplant. The chain's CDR3 is CASSSTTSGGLMDEQFF. The CDR3 DNA is TGTGCCAGCAGCTCTACGACTAGCGGGGGGCTCATGGATGAGCAGTTCTTC.